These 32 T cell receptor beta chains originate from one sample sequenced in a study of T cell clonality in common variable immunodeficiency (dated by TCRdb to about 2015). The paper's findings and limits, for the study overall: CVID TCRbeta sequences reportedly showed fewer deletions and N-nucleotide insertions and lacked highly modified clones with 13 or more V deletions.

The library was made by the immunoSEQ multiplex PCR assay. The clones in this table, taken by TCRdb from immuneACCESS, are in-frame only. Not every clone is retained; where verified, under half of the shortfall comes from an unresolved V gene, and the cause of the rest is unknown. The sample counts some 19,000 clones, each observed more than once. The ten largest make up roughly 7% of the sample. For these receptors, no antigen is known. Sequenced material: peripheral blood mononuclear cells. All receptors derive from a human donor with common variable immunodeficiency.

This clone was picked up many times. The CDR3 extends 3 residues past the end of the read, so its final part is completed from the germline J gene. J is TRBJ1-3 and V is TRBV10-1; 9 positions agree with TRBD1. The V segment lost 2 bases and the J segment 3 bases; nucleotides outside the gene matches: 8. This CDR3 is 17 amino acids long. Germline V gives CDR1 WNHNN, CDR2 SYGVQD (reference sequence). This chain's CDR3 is CASSEPPQGAGGNTIYF. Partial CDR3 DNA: TGCGCCAGCAGTGAGCCACCACAGGGGGCTGGTGGAAACACC.

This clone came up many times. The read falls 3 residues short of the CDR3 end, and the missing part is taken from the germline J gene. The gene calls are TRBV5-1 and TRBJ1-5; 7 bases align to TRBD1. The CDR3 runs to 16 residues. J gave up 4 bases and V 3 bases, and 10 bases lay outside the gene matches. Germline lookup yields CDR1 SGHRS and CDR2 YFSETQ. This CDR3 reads CASSSHPGGSNQPQHF. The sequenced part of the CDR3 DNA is TGCGCCAGCAGCTCACATCCAGGGGGGTCTAATCAGCCC.

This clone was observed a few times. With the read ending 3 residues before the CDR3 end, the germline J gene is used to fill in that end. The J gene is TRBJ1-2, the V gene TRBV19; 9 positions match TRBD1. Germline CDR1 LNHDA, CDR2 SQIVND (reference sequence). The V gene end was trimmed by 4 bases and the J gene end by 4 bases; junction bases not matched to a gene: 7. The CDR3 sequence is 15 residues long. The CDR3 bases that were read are TGTGCCAGTAGTAACTTCCGGGACAGGGCCTATGGC. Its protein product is CASSNFRDRAYG. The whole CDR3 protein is CASSNFRDRAYGYTF.

The covered CDR3 bases are TGTGCCAGCAGTCACCGACAGGGTCGGTCCTACGAG. It is translated as CASSHRQGRSYE. The complete CDR3 reads CASSHRQGRSYEQYF. J is TRBJ2-7 and V is TRBV6-2 or TRBV6-3; 7 bases match TRBD1. The read ends 3 residues before the CDR3 terminus; that terminus is restored from the germline J gene. In germline, CDR1 is MNHEY, CDR2 SVGEGT. The CDR3 contains 15 residues. Trimming removed 5 bases from V and 1 base from J; junction bases left unmatched: 8.

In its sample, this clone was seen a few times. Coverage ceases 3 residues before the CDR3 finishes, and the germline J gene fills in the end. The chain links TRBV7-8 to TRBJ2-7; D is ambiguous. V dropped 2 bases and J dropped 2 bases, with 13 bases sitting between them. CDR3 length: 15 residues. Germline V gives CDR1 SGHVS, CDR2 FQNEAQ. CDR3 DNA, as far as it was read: TGTGCCAGCAGCTTATCTCGGTTTCCGACCTACGAG. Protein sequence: CASSLSRFPTYE. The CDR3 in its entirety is CASSLSRFPTYEQYF.

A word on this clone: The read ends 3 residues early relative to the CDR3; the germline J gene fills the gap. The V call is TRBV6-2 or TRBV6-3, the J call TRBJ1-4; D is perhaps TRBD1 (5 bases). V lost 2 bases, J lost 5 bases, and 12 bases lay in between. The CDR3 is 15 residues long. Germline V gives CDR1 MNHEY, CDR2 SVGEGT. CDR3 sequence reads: CASSYQTDPNEKLFF. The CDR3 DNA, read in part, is TGTGCCAGCAGTTACCAGACAGACCCCAATGAAAAA.

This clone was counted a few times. The sequenced CDR3 bases are TGTGCCAGCTCACCTAGACAGGACCCCTACGAG. Amino acids: CASSPRQDPYE. The whole CDR3 protein is CASSPRQDPYEQYF. The chain recombines TRBV18 with TRBJ2-7; tentatively, D is TRBD1 (6 bases). The sequence runs out 3 residues before the end of the CDR3; the remainder is reconstructed from the germline J gene. The V gene lost 3 bases and the J gene lost 2 bases, with 11 bases spanning the gap. The CDR3 totals 14 residues. Germline V gene data show CDR1 as KGHSH and CDR2 as LQKENI.

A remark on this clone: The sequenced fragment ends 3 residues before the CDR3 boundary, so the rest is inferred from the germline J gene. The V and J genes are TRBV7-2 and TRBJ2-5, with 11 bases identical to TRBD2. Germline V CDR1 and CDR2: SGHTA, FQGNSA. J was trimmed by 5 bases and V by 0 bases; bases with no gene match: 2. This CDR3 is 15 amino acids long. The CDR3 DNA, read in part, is TGTGCCAGCAGCTTAGCATTAGCGGGAGGGGAGACC. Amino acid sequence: CASSLALAGGET. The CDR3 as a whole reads CASSLALAGGETQYF.

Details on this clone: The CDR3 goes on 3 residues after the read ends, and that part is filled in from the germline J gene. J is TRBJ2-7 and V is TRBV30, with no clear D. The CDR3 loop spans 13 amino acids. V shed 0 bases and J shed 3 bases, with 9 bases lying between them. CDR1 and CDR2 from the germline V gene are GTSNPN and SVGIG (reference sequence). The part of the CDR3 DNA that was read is TGTGCCTGGAGTGTAGCTCCCCTCTACGAG. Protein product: CAWSVAPLYE. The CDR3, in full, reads CAWSVAPLYEQYF.

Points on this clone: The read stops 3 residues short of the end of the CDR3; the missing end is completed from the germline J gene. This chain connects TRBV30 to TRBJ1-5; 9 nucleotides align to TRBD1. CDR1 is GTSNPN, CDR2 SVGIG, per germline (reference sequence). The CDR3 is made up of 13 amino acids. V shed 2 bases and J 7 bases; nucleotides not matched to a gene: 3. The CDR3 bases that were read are TGTGCCTGGAGTCTCGACAGGGGGCAGCCC. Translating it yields CAWSLDRGQP. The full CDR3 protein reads CAWSLDRGQPQHF.

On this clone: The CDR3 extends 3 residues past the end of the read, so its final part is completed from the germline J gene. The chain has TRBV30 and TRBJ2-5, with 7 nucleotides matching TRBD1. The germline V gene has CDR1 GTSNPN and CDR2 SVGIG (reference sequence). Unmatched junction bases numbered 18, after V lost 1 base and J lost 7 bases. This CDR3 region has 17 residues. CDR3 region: CAWSGIKHRGQLRTQYF. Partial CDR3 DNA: TGTGCCTGGAGTGGGATAAAGCACAGGGGTCAACTGAGGACC.

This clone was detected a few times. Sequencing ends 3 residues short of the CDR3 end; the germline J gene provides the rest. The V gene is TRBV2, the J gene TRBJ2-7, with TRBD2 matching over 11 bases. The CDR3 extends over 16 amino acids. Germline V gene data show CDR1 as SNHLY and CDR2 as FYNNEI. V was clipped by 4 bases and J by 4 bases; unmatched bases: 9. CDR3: CASSASPSGRLYEQYF. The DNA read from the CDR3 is TGTGCCAGCAGTGCTTCCCCTAGCGGGAGGCTATACGAG.

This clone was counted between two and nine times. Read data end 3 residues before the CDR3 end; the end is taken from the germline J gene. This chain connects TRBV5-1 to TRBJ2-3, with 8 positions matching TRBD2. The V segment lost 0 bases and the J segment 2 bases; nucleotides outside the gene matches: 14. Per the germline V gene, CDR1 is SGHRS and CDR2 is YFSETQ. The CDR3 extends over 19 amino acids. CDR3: CASSLVSGGASGHTDTQYF. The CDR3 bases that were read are TGCGCCAGCAGCTTGGTATCCGGGGGCGCTAGCGGGCACACAGATACG.

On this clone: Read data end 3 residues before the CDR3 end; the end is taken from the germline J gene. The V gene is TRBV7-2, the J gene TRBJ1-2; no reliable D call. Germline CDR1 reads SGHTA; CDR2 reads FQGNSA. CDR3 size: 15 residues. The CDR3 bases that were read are TGTGCCAGCAGCTTATTCACCGGCCAGGTATACGAG. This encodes CASSLFTGQVYE. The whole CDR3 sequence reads CASSLFTGQVYEYTF.

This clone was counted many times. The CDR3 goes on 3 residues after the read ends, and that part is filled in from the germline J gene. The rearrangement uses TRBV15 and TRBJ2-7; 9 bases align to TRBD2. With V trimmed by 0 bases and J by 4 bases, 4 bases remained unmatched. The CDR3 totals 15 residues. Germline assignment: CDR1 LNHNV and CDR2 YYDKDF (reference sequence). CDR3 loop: CATSRDRRGGYEQYF. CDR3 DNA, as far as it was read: TGTGCCACCAGCAGAGATCGGCGGGGGGGGTACGAG.

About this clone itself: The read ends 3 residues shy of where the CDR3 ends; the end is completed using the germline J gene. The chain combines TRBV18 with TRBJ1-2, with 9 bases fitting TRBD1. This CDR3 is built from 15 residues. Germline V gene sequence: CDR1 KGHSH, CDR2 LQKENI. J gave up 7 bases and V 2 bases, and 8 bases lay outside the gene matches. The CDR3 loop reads CASSPVQGATSGYTF. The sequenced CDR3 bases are TGTGCCAGCTCACCAGTACAGGGGGCGACGAGTGGC.

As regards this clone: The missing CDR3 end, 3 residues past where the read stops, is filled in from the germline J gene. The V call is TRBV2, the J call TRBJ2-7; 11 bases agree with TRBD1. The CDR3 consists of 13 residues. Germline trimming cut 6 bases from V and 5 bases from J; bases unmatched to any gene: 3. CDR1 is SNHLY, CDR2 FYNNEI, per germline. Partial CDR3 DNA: TGTGCCAGCAGCCGGGACAGGGGGAACGAG. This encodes CASSRDRGNE. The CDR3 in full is CASSRDRGNEQYF.

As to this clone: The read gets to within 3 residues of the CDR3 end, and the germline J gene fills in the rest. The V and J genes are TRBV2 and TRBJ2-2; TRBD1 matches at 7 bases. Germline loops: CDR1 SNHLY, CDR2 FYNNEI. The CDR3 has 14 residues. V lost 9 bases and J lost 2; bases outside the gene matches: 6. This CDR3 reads CASVRTGNTGELFF. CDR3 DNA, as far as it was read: TGTGCCAGTGTACGGACAGGTAACACCGGGGAG.

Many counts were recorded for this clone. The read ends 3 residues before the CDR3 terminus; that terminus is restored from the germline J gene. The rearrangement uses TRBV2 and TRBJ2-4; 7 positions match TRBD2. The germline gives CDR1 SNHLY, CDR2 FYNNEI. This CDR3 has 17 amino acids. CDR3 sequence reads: CASSEDGGSPEKRIQYF. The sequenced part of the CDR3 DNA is TGTGCCAGCAGTGAAGACGGCGGGAGTCCCGAAAAGAGGATT.

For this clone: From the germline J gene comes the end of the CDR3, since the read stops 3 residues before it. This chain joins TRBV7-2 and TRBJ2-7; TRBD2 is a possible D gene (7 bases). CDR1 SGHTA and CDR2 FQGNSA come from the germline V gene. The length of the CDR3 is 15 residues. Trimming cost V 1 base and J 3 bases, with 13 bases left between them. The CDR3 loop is CASSLVGGENYEQYF. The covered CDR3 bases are TGTGCCAGCAGCTTAGTAGGGGGGGAAAACTACGAG.

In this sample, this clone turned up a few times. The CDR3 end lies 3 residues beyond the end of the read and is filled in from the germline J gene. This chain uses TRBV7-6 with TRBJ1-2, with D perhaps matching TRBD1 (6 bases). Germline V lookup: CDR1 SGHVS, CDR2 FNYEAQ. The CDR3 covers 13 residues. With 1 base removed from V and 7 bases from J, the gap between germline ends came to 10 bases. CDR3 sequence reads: CASSLGQATGYTF. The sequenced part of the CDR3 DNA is TGTGCCAGCAGCTTAGGACAGGCCACTGGC.

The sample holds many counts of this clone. The CDR3: CASSYWTGGNTEAFF. CDR3 DNA (partial): TGTGCCAGCAGCTACTGGACAGGGGGAAACACTGAA. V and J are TRBV7-2 and TRBJ1-1; 10 bases map to TRBD1. With the read ending 3 residues before the CDR3 end, the germline J gene is used to fill in that end. V lost 4 bases, J lost 2 bases, and 4 bases stayed unmatched. The CDR3 has 15 residues. Germline CDR1 SGHTA, CDR2 FQGNSA. Based on the CDR3 plus reference TRBV7-2 and TRBJ1-1, the full variable domain is GAGVSQSPSNKVTEKGKDVELRCDPISGHTALYWYRQSLGQGLEFLIYFQGNSAPDKSGLPSDRFSAERTGGSVSTLTIQRTQQEDSAVYLCASSYWTGGNTEAFFGQGTRLTVV.

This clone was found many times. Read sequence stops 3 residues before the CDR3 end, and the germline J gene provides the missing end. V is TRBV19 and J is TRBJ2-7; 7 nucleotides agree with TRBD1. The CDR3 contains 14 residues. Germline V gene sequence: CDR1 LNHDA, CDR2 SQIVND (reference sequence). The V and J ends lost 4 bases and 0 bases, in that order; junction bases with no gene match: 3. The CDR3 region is CASSTQGSSYEQYF. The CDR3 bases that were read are TGTGCCAGTAGTACACAGGGGAGCTCCTACGAG.

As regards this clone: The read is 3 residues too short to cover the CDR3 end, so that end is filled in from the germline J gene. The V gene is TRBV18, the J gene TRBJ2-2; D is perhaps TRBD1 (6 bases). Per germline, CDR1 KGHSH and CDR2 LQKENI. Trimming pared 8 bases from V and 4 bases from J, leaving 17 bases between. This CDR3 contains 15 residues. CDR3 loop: CASPPAGGPTGELFF. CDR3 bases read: TGTGCCAGCCCCCCCGCTGGGGGCCCCACCGGGGAG.

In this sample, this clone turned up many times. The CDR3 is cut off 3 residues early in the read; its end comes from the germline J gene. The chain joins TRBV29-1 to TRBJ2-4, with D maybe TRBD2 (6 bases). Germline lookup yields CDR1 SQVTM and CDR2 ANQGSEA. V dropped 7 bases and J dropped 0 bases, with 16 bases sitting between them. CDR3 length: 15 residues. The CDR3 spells CSASGGELAKNIQYF. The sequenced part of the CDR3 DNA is TGCAGCGCGAGTGGAGGGGAGCTAGCCAAAAACATT.

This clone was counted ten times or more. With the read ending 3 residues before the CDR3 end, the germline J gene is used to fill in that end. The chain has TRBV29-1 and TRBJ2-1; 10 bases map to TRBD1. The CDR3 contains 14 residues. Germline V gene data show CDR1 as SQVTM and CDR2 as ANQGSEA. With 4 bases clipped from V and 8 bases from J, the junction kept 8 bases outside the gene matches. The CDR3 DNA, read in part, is TGCAGCGTTGTAGGACAGGGGGGGTGGGATGAG. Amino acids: CSVVGQGGWDE. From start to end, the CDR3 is CSVVGQGGWDEQFF.

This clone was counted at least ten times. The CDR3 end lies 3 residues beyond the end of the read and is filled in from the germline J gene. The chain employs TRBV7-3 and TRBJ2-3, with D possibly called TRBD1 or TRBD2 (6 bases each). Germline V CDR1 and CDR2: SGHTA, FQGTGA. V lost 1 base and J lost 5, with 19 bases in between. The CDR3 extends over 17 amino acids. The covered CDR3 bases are TGTGCCAGCAGCTTAAAGGGAGGTTGGGGGCCAAAAGATACG. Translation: CASSLKGGWGPKDT. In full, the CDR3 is CASSLKGGWGPKDTQYF.

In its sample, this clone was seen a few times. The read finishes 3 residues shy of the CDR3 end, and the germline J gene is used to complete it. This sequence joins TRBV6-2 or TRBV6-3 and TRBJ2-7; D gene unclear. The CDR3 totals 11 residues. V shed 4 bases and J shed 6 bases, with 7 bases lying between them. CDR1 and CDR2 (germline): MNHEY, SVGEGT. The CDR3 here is CASSSWAEQYF. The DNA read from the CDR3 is TGTGCCAGCAGTTCATGGGCCGAG.

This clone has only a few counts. Incomplete CDR3 DNA: TGCGCCAGCAGCCATGGGACAGCCTACGAG. Translated: CASSHGTAYE. The full-length CDR3 reads as CASSHGTAYEQYF. This chain uses TRBV5-1 with TRBJ2-7, with 7 positions matching TRBD1. The CDR3 end is not reached by the read, which stops 3 residues before it; the germline J gene fills it in. CDR1 and CDR2 from the germline V gene are SGHRS and YFSETQ. The CDR3 length is 13 residues. The trim removed 4 bases at V and 2 bases at J, leaving 3 bases unmatched.

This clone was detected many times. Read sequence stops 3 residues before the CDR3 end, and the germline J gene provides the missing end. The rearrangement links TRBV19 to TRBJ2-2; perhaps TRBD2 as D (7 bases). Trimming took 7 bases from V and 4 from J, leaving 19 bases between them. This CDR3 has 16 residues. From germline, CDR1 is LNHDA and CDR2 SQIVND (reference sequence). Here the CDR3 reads CASTGYRGAITGELFF. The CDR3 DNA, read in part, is TGTGCCAGTACGGGGTATCGGGGGGCCATCACCGGGGAG.

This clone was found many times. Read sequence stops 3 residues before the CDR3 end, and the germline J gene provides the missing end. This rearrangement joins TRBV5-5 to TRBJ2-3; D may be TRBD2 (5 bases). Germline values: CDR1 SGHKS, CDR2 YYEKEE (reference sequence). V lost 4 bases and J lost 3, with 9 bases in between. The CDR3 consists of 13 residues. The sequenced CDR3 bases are TGTGCCAGCAGCCCGCGGAGGACAGATACG. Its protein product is CASSPRRTDT. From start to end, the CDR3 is CASSPRRTDTQYF.

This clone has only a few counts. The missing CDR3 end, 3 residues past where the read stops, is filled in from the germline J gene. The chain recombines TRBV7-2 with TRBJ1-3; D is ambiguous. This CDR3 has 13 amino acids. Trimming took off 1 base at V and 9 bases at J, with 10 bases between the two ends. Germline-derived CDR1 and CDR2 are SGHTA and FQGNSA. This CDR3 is CASSLGPGSTIYF. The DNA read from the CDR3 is TGTGCCAGCAGCTTAGGTCCGGGGAGCACC.